The clone carrying this TCR beta chain has only a few counts. Its antigen remains unknown. These data originate in a study of shared clonotypes between healthy human individuals. About the research overall: The people who gave samples were two women and a few men aged 18 to 49. Study-level findings and limits: Clonotypes shared by all four sorted-subset donors had higher generation probabilities than non-shared clonotypes.

The test was conducted at deep level. This table comes from immunoSEQ multiplex PCR, and its TCRdb copy is limited to in-frame clones, with some not included. The data contain more than 2,000,000 clones, roughly 93% of them singletons. Germline V gene data show CDR1 as SGHDN and CDR2 as FVKESK. Trimming left V 4 bases short and J 1 base short, with 19 bases between. The length of the CDR3 is 17 residues. This sequence originates from a man between 18 and 29 years old in good health. Some clones in this sample may be carry-over from other donors' samples. Sequences were obtained from naive CD4+ T cells from PBMCs. Subset defined: CD45RA+ positively selected. J is TRBJ1-1 and V is TRBV14; D not resolved. The chain's CDR3 is CASSRTSASTWNTEAFF. The CDR3 DNA sequence: TGTGCCAGCAGCCGAACGTCAGCGAGCACTTGGAACACTGAAGCTTTCTTT.